The rows below give T cell receptor beta chains drawn from one sample of a study of T-cell memory formation after mild COVID-19. TCRdb reprocessed the 5' RACE reads with MiXCR, giving one entry per CDR3 protein. The sample carries fewer than 95,000 distinct CDR3 sequences, around an eighth recorded once. Sequenced material: PBMCs or a T cell subset sorted from them (not recorded which). The origin of the receptors is an adult woman who had mild COVID-19 (a few samples of this study predate the infection). Cell type and time point are not known. The CDR3 runs from the conserved cysteine through the conserved F or W. Each record gives: CDR3 protein, J gene, V gene.

CDR3aa: CASSPDRERETQYF
j_gene: TRBJ2-5
v_gene: TRBV7-9

CDR3aa: CASSQYRAYNSPLHF
j_gene: TRBJ1-6
v_gene: TRBV7-2

CDR3aa: CASSGREGEQLYEQYF
j_gene: TRBJ2-7
v_gene: TRBV7-9

CDR3aa: CALTLSSYNEQFF
j_gene: TRBJ2-1
v_gene: TRBV30

CDR3aa: CASSTSLRREKLFF
j_gene: TRBJ1-4
v_gene: TRBV12-3/TRBV12-4

CDR3aa: CASSLGETSDAYNEQFF
j_gene: TRBJ2-1
v_gene: TRBV7-3

CDR3aa: CSCLPGQTTDTQYF
j_gene: TRBJ2-3
v_gene: TRBV29-1

CDR3aa: CASSPSGGGEQFF
j_gene: TRBJ2-1
v_gene: TRBV5-1

CDR3aa: CSASTGDTYEQYF
j_gene: TRBJ2-7
v_gene: TRBV20-1

CDR3aa: CASSQGRGREQYF
j_gene: TRBJ2-7
v_gene: TRBV4-3

CDR3aa: CASSQEPSGTTDTQYF
j_gene: TRBJ2-3
v_gene: TRBV4-1

CDR3aa: CASSSRPGLGEAFF
j_gene: TRBJ1-1
v_gene: TRBV12-3/TRBV12-4

CDR3aa: CASSASSRGKETQYF
j_gene: TRBJ2-5
v_gene: TRBV7-8

CDR3aa: CASSYEDFSYNEQFF
j_gene: TRBJ2-1
v_gene: TRBV6-2/TRBV6-3

CDR3aa: CSASGGREYEQYF
j_gene: TRBJ2-7
v_gene: TRBV20-1

CDR3aa: CASSSLTIFPYEQYF
j_gene: TRBJ2-7
v_gene: TRBV7-9

CDR3aa: CSVEEGASGRNYEQYF
j_gene: TRBJ2-7
v_gene: TRBV29-1

CDR3aa: CASSQGWGGNQPQHF
j_gene: TRBJ1-5
v_gene: TRBV4-1

CDR3aa: CASSLGLGQGAQTYEQYF
j_gene: TRBJ2-7
v_gene: TRBV5-1

CDR3aa: CASRDGLAGDDYEQYF
j_gene: TRBJ2-7
v_gene: TRBV5-1

CDR3aa: CASSQAPTGDTQYF
j_gene: TRBJ2-3
v_gene: TRBV4-1

CDR3aa: CASSLESTGDTEAFF
j_gene: TRBJ1-1
v_gene: TRBV7-9

CDR3aa: CASSKDSGGGTGILQPQHF
j_gene: TRBJ1-5
v_gene: TRBV21-1

CDR3aa: CASSSSGGWETQYF
j_gene: TRBJ2-5
v_gene: TRBV12-3/TRBV12-4

CDR3aa: CASSSRQETQYF
j_gene: TRBJ2-5
v_gene: TRBV27

CDR3aa: CSANDRVTEAFF
j_gene: TRBJ1-1
v_gene: TRBV20-1

CDR3aa: CASSYVGVEEKLFF
j_gene: TRBJ1-4
v_gene: TRBV6-6

CDR3aa: CSATDLDTDTQYF
j_gene: TRBJ2-3
v_gene: TRBV20-1

CDR3aa: CASSLRGANEQFF
j_gene: TRBJ2-1
v_gene: TRBV27

CDR3aa: CASSLGSTGAQETQYF
j_gene: TRBJ2-5
v_gene: TRBV11-2

CDR3aa: CASRLYSGGADTQYF
j_gene: TRBJ2-3
v_gene: TRBV27

CDR3aa: CSVEGLGPTDTQYF
j_gene: TRBJ2-3
v_gene: TRBV29-1

CDR3aa: CASSFPGANVLTF
j_gene: TRBJ2-6
v_gene: TRBV7-9

CDR3aa: CASSHPERGSTEAFF
j_gene: TRBJ1-1
v_gene: TRBV4-1

CDR3aa: CASSYGESITEAFF
j_gene: TRBJ1-1
v_gene: TRBV6-5

CDR3aa: CASSPGTSGGPSSYNEQFF
j_gene: TRBJ2-1
v_gene: TRBV5-5

CDR3aa: CATSDSAGKGAGGMVSNEQFF
j_gene: TRBJ2-1
v_gene: TRBV24-1

CDR3aa: CAWSPEETQYF
j_gene: TRBJ2-5
v_gene: TRBV30

CDR3aa: CASSSMGDSYEQYF
j_gene: TRBJ2-7
v_gene: TRBV7-6

CDR3aa: CASSWALAGSYNEQFF
j_gene: TRBJ2-1
v_gene: TRBV19